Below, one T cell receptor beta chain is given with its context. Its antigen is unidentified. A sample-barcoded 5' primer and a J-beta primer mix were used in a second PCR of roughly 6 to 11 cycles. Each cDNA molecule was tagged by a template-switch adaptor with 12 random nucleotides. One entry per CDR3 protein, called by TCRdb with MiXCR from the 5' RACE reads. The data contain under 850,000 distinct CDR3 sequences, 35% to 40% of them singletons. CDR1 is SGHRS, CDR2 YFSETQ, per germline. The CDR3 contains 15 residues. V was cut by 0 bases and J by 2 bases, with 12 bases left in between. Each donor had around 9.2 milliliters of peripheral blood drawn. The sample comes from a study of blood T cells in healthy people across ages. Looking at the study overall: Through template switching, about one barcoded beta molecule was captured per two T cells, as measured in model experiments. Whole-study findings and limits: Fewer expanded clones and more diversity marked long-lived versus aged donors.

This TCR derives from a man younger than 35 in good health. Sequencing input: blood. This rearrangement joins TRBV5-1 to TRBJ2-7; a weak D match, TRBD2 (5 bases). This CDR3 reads CASSLGQEAPYEQYF. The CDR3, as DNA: TGCGCCAGCAGCTTGGGGCAGGAGGCTCCCTACGAGCAGTACTTC.